This TCR beta chain was obtained from a study of cytomegalovirus exposure and HLA in healthy donors. For the study at large: The study placed roughly four fifths of its 398 genotyped donors in the Caucasian-associated ancestry cluster.

The study ran its PCR with 60 Vbeta and 13 Jbeta primers. Generated by immunoSEQ multiplex PCR, the TCRdb table keeps only in-frame clones and is missing some. This sample yields about 210,000 clones, of which about 83% are seen a single time; roughly a tenth belongs to the top ten. Germline-derived CDR1 and CDR2 are GTSNPN and SVGIG (reference sequence). This CDR3 spans 14 amino acids. With V trimmed by 4 bases and J by 2 bases, 6 bases remained unmatched. Study outcomes and limitations: Usually a TCR sequence was rare, but some public TCRs were found in many donors.

A remark on this clone: The antigen is undetermined.

The source is a woman between 45 and 65 years old in good health and CMV-seropositive. This chain joins TRBV30 and TRBJ2-3, with 7 bases fitting TRBD1. Sequenced material: PBMCs. CDR3 loop: CAWMKTGLTDTQYF. CDR3 nucleotide sequence: TGTGCCTGGATGAAGACAGGGCTCACAGATACGCAGTATTTT.